This is a list of T cell receptor beta chains from one sample in a study of blood T cell repertoires in COVID-19. Here immunoSEQ multiplex PCR was the method, and the copy in TCRdb shows in-frame clones only, minus some. In the table there are around 60,000 clones, about 73% of which are singletons. The sample consisted of peripheral blood. These receptor sequences come from a woman of 80 years or more with acute or convalescent COVID-19. The CDR3 runs from the conserved cysteine through the conserved F or W. D genes are given only for firm matches. Not every row has a clone size; where given, it reads once, few, many or a size class.

d_call,j_call,v_call,clone_size,cdr3_aa,cdr3_nt
TRBD2,TRBJ2-2,TRBV4-3,NA,CASSQVGTSRTGELFF,TGCGCCAGCAGCCAAGTTGGGACTAGTAGAACCGGGGAGCTGTTTTTT
NA,TRBJ1-5,TRBV3-1/TRBV3-2,NA,CASSPGEGIGPQHF,TGTGCCAGCAGCCCAGGGGAGGGTATCGGGCCCCAGCATTTT
TRBD2,TRBJ2-5,TRBV11-2,NA,CASSLGSGKETQYF,TGTGCCAGCAGCCTGGGTAGCGGGAAAGAGACCCAGTACTTC
NA,TRBJ2-2,TRBV5-1,NA,CASSLSQGNTGELFF,TGCGCCAGCAGCTTGTCCCAGGGGAACACCGGGGAGCTGTTTTTT
TRBD2,TRBJ2-2,TRBV9,NA,CASSVVPLGGAAFPNTGELFF,TGTGCCAGCAGCGTAGTCCCCTTGGGAGGGGCCGCGTTTCCGAACACCGGGGAGCTGTTTTTT
TRBD2,TRBJ2-3,TRBV19,NA,CASKRAGERDTQYF,TGTGCCAGTAAGCGAGCGGGAGAACGAGATACGCAGTATTTT
TRBD2,TRBJ2-7,TRBV5-1,NA,CASSLPGLGEQYF,TGCGCCAGCAGCTTGCCGGGACTAGGCGAGCAGTACTTC
TRBD1,TRBJ2-7,TRBV3-1/TRBV3-2,NA,CASTQTGNYEQYF,TGTGCCAGCACCCAGACAGGGAACTACGAGCAGTACTTC
NA,TRBJ2-3,TRBV18,NA,CASSPLTGTGTDTQYF,TGTGCCAGCTCACCACTGACAGGTACGGGCACAGATACGCAGTATTTT
TRBD1,TRBJ1-5,TRBV28,NA,CASRLRQGESNQPQHF,TGTGCCAGCAGGCTAAGACAGGGAGAAAGCAATCAGCCCCAGCATTTT
NA,TRBJ2-1,TRBV7-9,NA,CASSLDQGLNEQFF,TGTGCCAGCAGCTTAGACCAGGGATTAAATGAGCAGTTCTTC
NA,TRBJ2-2,TRBV11-2,NA,CASSLNTGELFF,TGTGCCAGCAGCCTGAACACCGGGGAGCTGTTTTTT
NA,TRBJ2-1,TRBV27,NA,CASSLTMVDNEQFF,TGTGCCAGCAGTCTCACCATGGTAGACAATGAGCAGTTCTTC
NA,TRBJ1-2,TRBV6-2/TRBV6-3,few,CASSYGGRGYTF,TGTGCCAGCAGTTACGGCGGCCGTGGCTACACCTTC
TRBD1,TRBJ2-7,TRBV5-1,NA,CASSPMRTGISYEQYF,TGCGCCAGCAGCCCGATGAGGACAGGGATCTCCTACGAGCAGTACTTC
NA,TRBJ1-1,TRBV7-6,once,CASSLAVRVNTEAFF,TGTGCCAGCAGCTTAGCGGTGAGGGTGAACACTGAAGCTTTCTTT